This T cell receptor (beta chain) appears in the sequencing data of a study of memory CD4+ T cells and cytomegalovirus serostatus. Study-level findings and limits: The CMV-associated TCR signature appears largely within the CD4+ memory repertoire.

As for this clone: Its specificity is unknown.

Clones were sequenced by immunoSEQ multiplex PCR, and TCRdb holds only the in-frame ones, with some missing. The data contain fewer than 35,000 clones, around 75% of them singletons. Single viable CD3+CD4+CD8-CD45RO+ cells were sorted as the memory CD4+ T cells. The receptor was isolated from an adult in good health and CMV-seronegative. Sequencing used memory CD4+ T cells from blood.

The CDR3 DNA reads as TGTGCCAGCAGCTGGCAGGGGAGTCAGCCCCAGCATTTT. Translated: CASSWQGSQPQHF. The chain employs TRBV7-2 and TRBJ1-5, with a possible D match to TRBD1 (6 bases). The V gene lost 4 bases and the J gene lost 6 bases, with 10 bases spanning the gap. CDR1 and CDR2 from the germline V gene are SGHTA and FQGNSA. There are 13 residues in the CDR3. The full variable domain, its missing parts supplied by reference TRBV7-2 and TRBJ1-5, is GAGVSQSPSNKVTEKGKDVELRCDPISGHTALYWYRQSLGQGLEFLIYFQGNSAPDKSGLPSDRFSAERTGGSVSTLTIQRTQQEDSAVYLCASSWQGSQPQHFGDGTRLSIL.